Reported below is one T cell receptor beta chain. No cognate antigen has been identified for it. Base qualities are not at hand, and no much larger clone is one base apart. The record originates from a study of T cells in Graves' hyperthyroidism and ophthalmopathy (dated by TCRdb to 2018 to 2020). Broadly, across the study: Peripheral blood was collected at initial diagnosis, before any treatment. According to the paper, TCR Vbeta CDR3 sequencing was carried out on about 140 peripheral blood samples, which came from some 41 ophthalmopathy, roughly 75 hyperthyroidism and roughly 17 progressor patients. A discovery cohort of about 95 patients, about 44 with Graves' ophthalmopathy and under 60 with stable Graves' hyperthyroidism, was used to find distinguishing TCR V-J signatures. The 100 or so discovery patients were divided at random into training and test sets in a 7:3 ratio. An independent validation cohort of around 19 hyperthyroidism patients and about 15 patients who later progressed to ophthalmopathy tested prospective prediction of ophthalmopathy. After blood sampling, hyperthyroidism patients were treated with methimazole at a starting dose of 30 mg daily, and ophthalmopathy patients were treated with high-dose intravenous methylprednisolone. In several Graves' hyperthyroidism patients, the study also compared T-cell repertoires from thyroid tissue with T-cell repertoires from blood.

Ophthalmopathy patients had moderately to severely active disease, with a Clinical Activity Score of 3 or more, a NOSPECS grade of 4 or more, and a disease duration of less than 3 months. Any patient with an uncontrolled infection, another autoimmune disease, pregnancy or lactation was excluded. Diagnoses were established on the basis of clinical symptoms, serum thyroxine and TRAb, thyroid ultrasound, and orbital computed tomography. Ficoll-Paque density gradient centrifugation was used to isolate PBMCs from approximately 11 ml of fresh peripheral blood. Total RNA was extracted using Trizol reagent, and RNA quality was assessed on an Agilent 2100 Bioanalyzer. Results and caveats for the whole study, not just this receptor: In validation, the model predicted progression to ophthalmopathy with 55% to 71% sensitivity and around 72% specificity, a median of 6.5 months before onset. Blood samples also contained most of the expanded thyroid clonotypes (frequency above 0.001), which suggests that blood repertoires may reflect thyroid immune responses. No statistical method was used to set the sample size in advance, and investigators knew the group allocation. Ophthalmopathy was separated from stable hyperthyroidism by a 13 V-J signature model, with about 86% sensitivity and approximately 84% specificity obtained in cross-validation and 80%/75% obtained in testing.

TCR beta CDR3 regions were amplified from RNA transcripts. The first round of RT-PCR for the TCR CDR3 was performed with the HTBI primer set and the Qiagen OneStep RT-PCR kit. Libraries were constructed in a second round of multiplex PCR, after which size selection and purification were carried out. Sequencing of the libraries was done on an Illumina HiSeq2000 using paired-end 100 bp reads. For the original study's pipeline: Raw data were processed with SOAPnuke, discarding reads with adapters, uncalled bases, mean Phred below 15, or no exact constant-primer or identifier match. High-quality paired reads were merged with COPE v1.2.5, and unique nucleotide sequences were defined as clonotypes. Clonotypes were aligned to IMGT TRBV, TRBD and TRBJ reference segments using MiTCR v1.1. Only V-J combinations with frequency above 0.0001, covering about 99% of repertoires, were analysed. A TCS score was defined as the ratio between F50 (clonal expansion) and ExV (chaos), using BLOSUM62-based TCRdist between CDR3 peptides within each V-J. Welch's t-statistics and random forest reduced roughly 500 V-J features to roughly 13, which were used in a naive Bayes classifier (R e1071). The public reads were reanalyzed by TCRdb: fastp trimming at Q25, MiXCR alignment, in-frame beta chains only. Each CDR3 protein gets just one entry, which takes the most common genes and DNA from the rows behind it. These V and J calls rely on TCRdb rather than the paper's analysis. The sample includes more than 350,000 distinct CDR3 sequences, with nearly 15% observed a single time. The ten largest clones take up approximately 19% of the sample.

Taken from cysteine to phenylalanine, the CDR3 has 14 residues. Only the CDR3 portion is preserved as DNA: 42 bases, with reading frame beginning at the first base. CDR1 and CDR2, per the germline V gene, are SGHTS and YDEGEE. V is trimmed back by 7 bases and J by 1 base, and the junction contains 7 bases that no gene match accounts for. Sequencing input: blood. Recombination joined TRBV5-8 with TRBJ2-7, and 8 junction bases match TRBD1. The TCR comes from a woman aged 60-75 years with Graves' ophthalmopathy. The CDR3 protein: CASQDRVRSYEQYF. The bases are TGTGCCAGCCAGGACAGGGTCAGATCCTACGAGCAGTACTTC. The CDR3 plus the reference TRBV5-8 and TRBJ2-7 genes for the other parts give the full variable domain: EAGVTQSPTHLIKTRGQQATLRCSPISGHTSVYWYQQALGLGLQFLLWYDEGEERNRGNFPPRFSGRQFPNYSSELNVNALELEDSALYLCASQDRVRSYEQYFGPGTRLTVT.